Listed below are T cell receptor beta chains from one sample, sequenced in a study of regulatory T cells in long-lasting Graves disease. TCRdb called the multiplex PCR reads again in MiXCR, with one record for every CDR3 protein. The data contain a few hundred thousand distinct CDR3 sequences, approximately 16% of them singletons. These data were likewise used in another study, on T cells in Graves' hyperthyroidism and ophthalmopathy.

The specimen comprised peripheral blood mononuclear cells (PBMCs), sampled at new diagnosis, from a patient treated with antithyroid drugs. Receptors originate from a man aged 35 to 55 with Graves disease. The CDR3 runs from the conserved cysteine through the conserved F or W. The D gene is left open where the match is weak. Clone size is not always given. Where it is, it says once, few, many or a class for expanded clones.

j_gene | v_gene | abundance | d_gene | CDR3nt | CDR3aa
TRBJ1-5 | TRBV10-3 | many | - | TGTGCCATCAGCAGGGTCCAGCAGCCCCAGCATTTT | CAISRVQQPQHF
TRBJ2-7 | TRBV20-1 | many | TRBD1 | TGCAGTGCTTCCCGGGACAGGGGTTACGAGCAGTACTTC | CSASRDRGYEQYF
TRBJ1-1 | TRBV6-1 | few | - | TGTGCCAGCAGTGTTTTAGGGCCGGACACTGAAGCTTTCTTT | CASSVLGPDTEAFF
TRBJ2-7 | TRBV29-1 | - | TRBD1 | TGCAGCGCGGGGGCTTGGGGACAGGGCCTCGAGCAGTACTTC | CSAGAWGQGLEQYF
TRBJ2-7 | TRBV27 | - | - | TGTGCCAGCAGTTACCGGGACATCACCCCCTACGAGCAGTACTTC | CASSYRDITPYEQYF
TRBJ2-3 | TRBV27 | many | - | TGTGCCAGCAGTTTATATCGCGACAGAACCACAGATACGCAGTATTTT | CASSLYRDRTTDTQYF
TRBJ2-5 | TRBV30 | many | TRBD2 | TGTGCCTGGTGCTCTAGCGGGGGGCAAGAGACCCAGTACTTC | CAWCSSGGQETQYF
TRBJ2-7 | TRBV7-6 | many | - | TGTGCCAGCAGCCAGGACCGAAAGGGAGAGCAGTACTTC | CASSQDRKGEQYF
TRBJ1-5 | TRBV2 | many | - | TGTGCCAGCAGTGGGGGGGCTCAGCCCCAGCATTTT | CASSGGAQPQHF
TRBJ2-1 | TRBV7-9 | many | - | TGTGCCAGCAGCTCCCCACGCGGGTCCAATGAGCAGTTCTTC | CASSSPRGSNEQFF
TRBJ2-2 | TRBV7-2 | - | - | TGTGCCAGCAGCTCGTTAACAGTAAACACCGGGGAGCTGTTTTTT | CASSSLTVNTGELFF
TRBJ2-7 | TRBV20-1 | many | - | TGCAGTGCCACTCAGGGACCAACCTACGAGCAGTACTTC | CSATQGPTYEQYF
TRBJ2-3 | TRBV20-1 | many | TRBD2 | TGCAGTGCTGAGGGACTAGCGGGGCCCAGCACAGATACGCAGTATTTT | CSAEGLAGPSTDTQYF
TRBJ1-1 | TRBV20-1 | many | - | TGCAGTGCTAGGCTTTACGGCAGGTCGAACACTGAAGCTTTCTTT | CSARLYGRSNTEAFF
TRBJ2-5 | TRBV12-3/TRBV12-4 | few | - | TGTGCCAGCAGTTTTCGGGGGTGGGAGACCCAGTACTTC | CASSFRGWETQYF
TRBJ1-2 | TRBV2 | many | - | TGTGCCAGCAGTGACAGGGCAGTGGGTGGCTACACCTTC | CASSDRAVGGYTF
TRBJ1-2 | TRBV10-3 | - | - | TGTGCCAACGCGGACAGCTCCTATGGCTACACCTTC | CANADSSYGYTF
TRBJ2-7 | TRBV11-2 | many | - | TGTGCCAGCAGCTTCCCTTCCAGGACAAACTCCTACGAGCAGTACTTC | CASSFPSRTNSYEQYF
TRBJ1-5 | TRBV5-1 | few | - | TGCGCCAGCAGCTTTAACTCGGGTCAGCCCCAGCATTTT | CASSFNSGQPQHF